The 20 T cell receptor beta chains below come from one sample, sequenced in a study of Graves' ophthalmopathy and Graves' hyperthyroidism. For repertoire sequencing, the TCR beta CDR3 regions were amplified from RNA transcripts. Investigators did first-round RT-PCR with HTBI primers, then second-round multiplex PCR. TCRdb reprocessed the multiplex PCR reads with MiXCR, giving one entry per CDR3 protein. The sample records about 210,000 distinct CDR3 sequences, roughly 29% being singletons. Sequencing was carried out using peripheral blood. The receptors were gathered from a man in his forties or fifties with Graves' ophthalmopathy.

The chain is built from TRBV19 and TRBJ2-7; perhaps TRBD2 as D (5 bases). V was shortened by 0 bases and J by 5 bases, with 8 bases between the two germline ends. CDR1 is LNHDA, CDR2 SQIVND, per germline (reference sequence). The CDR3 is made up of 13 amino acids. The CDR3 loop is CASSIDEGNEQYF. The DNA for the CDR3 is TGTGCCAGTAGTATAGATGAGGGTAACGAGCAGTACTTC.

This clonotype was counted many times. The rearrangement joins TRBV18 to TRBJ2-7, with TRBD1 matching 9 bases. This CDR3 spans 14 amino acids. Losses at the gene ends were 1 base for V and 5 bases for J; bases not matched to a gene: 3. From germline, CDR1 is KGHSH and CDR2 LQKENI. The DNA for the CDR3 is TGTGCCAGCTCACCACGAGACAGGGGGAACGAGCAGTACTTC. Its protein is CASSPRDRGNEQYF.

This clonotype showed up many times. The chain joins TRBV12-3 or TRBV12-4 to TRBJ1-5; no clear D gene. V was trimmed by 5 bases and J by 6 bases, leaving 11 bases between them. The CDR3 spans 13 residues. The CDR3 DNA reads as TGTGCCAGCAGTCCCGGCCGAGGTCAGCCCCAGCATTTT. Translating it yields CASSPGRGQPQHF.

Ten or more counts support this clonotype. V is TRBV14 and J is TRBJ1-6, with D unclear. Trimming removed 0 bases at V and 10 bases at J, with 10 bases between. This CDR3 comprises 14 residues. Looked up from germline, CDR1 is SGHDN and CDR2 is FVKESK. The CDR3 coding sequence is TGTGCCAGCAGCCAAGATTTTGGACGGTCACCCCTCCACTTT. It codes for CASSQDFGRSPLHF.

This clonotype showed up just a few times. The V gene is TRBV7-6, the J gene TRBJ2-5; 7 nucleotides align to TRBD1. The CDR3 length is 15 residues. Germline V lookup: CDR1 SGHVS, CDR2 FNYEAQ. The trim removed 5 bases at V and 5 bases at J, leaving 11 bases unmatched. The CDR3 loop is CASSARQGRGETQYF. The CDR3 DNA reads as TGTGCCAGCAGCGCCCGACAGGGTCGGGGCGAGACCCAGTACTTC.

The CDR3 here is CASSQDPGQNYGYTF. The CDR3 coding sequence is TGCGCCAGCAGCCAAGATCCAGGGCAGAACTATGGCTACACCTTC. The V gene is TRBV4-3, the J gene TRBJ1-2; D might be TRBD1 (5 bases). The CDR3 contains 15 residues. V was cut by 0 bases and J by 2 bases, with 10 bases left in between. CDR1 is LGHNA, CDR2 YSLEER, per germline.

The rearrangement joins TRBV2 to TRBJ2-5; no clear D. V shed 6 bases and J shed 0 bases, with 17 bases lying between them. CDR1 is SNHLY and CDR2 is FYNNEI in the germline V gene. The CDR3 extends over 16 amino acids. The CDR3 region has the DNA TGTGCCAGCAGATCCTTGCTATCTGGAGACCAAGAGACCCAGTACTTC. This gives the protein CASRSLLSGDQETQYF.

In this sample, this clonotype turned up many times. This chain connects TRBV6-2 or TRBV6-3 to TRBJ2-7; 12 bases agree with TRBD2. Germline lookup yields CDR1 MNHEY and CDR2 SVGEGT. Unmatched junction bases numbered 2, after V lost 0 bases and J lost 2 bases. The CDR3 runs 16 residues. CDR3 sequence: CASSYSASGRAYEQYF. In DNA, the CDR3 is TGTGCCAGCAGTTACTCAGCTAGCGGGAGGGCCTACGAGCAGTACTTC.

CDR3 residues: CASSLAGNNALSYTF. In DNA, the CDR3 is TGTGCCAGCAGCTTAGCCGGGAATAATGCCCTGAGCTACACCTTC. V gene TRBV7-2 combines with J gene TRBJ1-2; D is undetermined. V lost 0 bases, J lost 9 bases, and 17 bases lay in between. Germline V gene sequence: CDR1 SGHTA, CDR2 FQGNSA. This CDR3 contains 15 residues.

V gene TRBV12-3 or TRBV12-4 combines with J gene TRBJ2-2; D might be TRBD1 (6 bases). The CDR3 is 14 amino acids. Trimming shortened V by 5 bases and J by 5 bases, and 12 bases separated the two germline ends. The CDR3 loop is CASSPGQWTGELFF. In nucleotides, the CDR3 is TGTGCCAGCAGTCCGGGACAATGGACCGGGGAGCTGTTTTTT.

The V gene is TRBV15, the J gene TRBJ2-7; unclear D gene. Germline V CDR1 and CDR2: LNHNV, YYDKDF (reference sequence). Trimming pared 1 base from V and 5 bases from J, leaving 15 bases between. The CDR3 contains 15 residues. CDR3 sequence reads: CATSRGATGVHEQYF. DNA of the CDR3: TGTGCCACCAGCAGAGGGGCCACGGGTGTGCACGAGCAGTACTTC. Using reference TRBV15 and TRBJ2-7 for the parts outside the CDR3, the full variable domain is DAMVIQNPRYQVTQFGKPVTLSCSQTLNHNVMYWYQQKSSQAPKLLFHYYDKDFNNEADTPDNFQSRRPNTSFCFLDIRSPGLGDTAMYLCATSRGATGVHEQYFGPGTRLTVT.

This clonotype has a single count. The chain links TRBV11-2 to TRBJ2-7; 12 nucleotides agree with TRBD2. V dropped 1 base and J dropped 4; count of bases not matched to a gene: 14. The CDR3 length is 19 residues. Germline CDR1 SGHAT, CDR2 FQNNGV. The DNA for the CDR3 is TGTGCCAGCAGCTTAGTAGGGGGCACCGGACTAGCGGGAAAGTACGAGCAGTACTTC. It translates to CASSLVGGTGLAGKYEQYF.

At least ten counts were recorded for this clonotype. This sequence joins TRBV3-1 and TRBJ2-5; TRBD1 agrees at 7 bases. With V trimmed by 4 bases and J by 7 bases, 12 bases remained unmatched. Germline assignment: CDR1 LGHDT and CDR2 YNNKEL (reference sequence). CDR3 length equals 15 residues. CDR3 loop: CASSPPSGQAGTQYF. CDR3 in DNA: TGTGCCAGCAGCCCTCCGAGCGGACAGGCCGGGACCCAGTACTTC.

The genes are TRBV5-6 and TRBJ2-5; D not resolved. Germline CDR1 and CDR2: SGHDT and YYEEEE. This CDR3 is 15 amino acids long. The V and J ends lost 10 bases and 0 bases respectively, with 19 bases between them. CDR3 nucleotides: TGTGCCTGGAGTGTAACGCGGCGGTACCAAGAGACCCAGTACTTC. The encoded protein is CAWSVTRRYQETQYF.

In its sample, this clonotype was seen many times. V is TRBV25-1 and J is TRBJ2-7; TRBD1 or TRBD2 may be the D gene (6 bases each). With 8 bases removed from V and 3 bases from J, the gap between germline ends came to 17 bases. The germline V gene has CDR1 MGHDK and CDR2 SYGVNS. This CDR3 spans 14 amino acids. CDR3 protein: CASGGPGLGYEQYF. In DNA form, the CDR3 reads TGTGCCAGCGGGGGGCCAGGGCTAGGCTACGAGCAGTACTTC.

This clonotype came up many times. This rearrangement joins TRBV7-9 to TRBJ1-5; weak D call: TRBD1 (5 bases). Germline-derived CDR1 and CDR2 are SEHNR and FQNEAQ (reference sequence). This CDR3 comprises 16 residues. V was cut by 1 base and J by 2 bases, with 12 bases left in between. The CDR3 nucleotides are TGTGCCAGCAGCTTAGAAGGTTTGGGGGGCAATCAGCCCCAGCATTTT. This translates into CASSLEGLGGNQPQHF.

Many counts were recorded for this clonotype. V usage is TRBV12-3 or TRBV12-4 and J usage is TRBJ2-2; 9 bases align to TRBD2. The CDR3 is 15 residues long. The ends lost 5 bases at V and 5 bases at J; junction bases unmatched: 6. The CDR3, as DNA: TGTGCCAGCAGTCTTAGCGGGAGAGGAACCGGGGAGCTGTTTTTT. This sequence encodes CASSLSGRGTGELFF.

This clonotype occurred many times. This CDR3 is CASSLGEEGIQYF. The DNA for the CDR3 is TGTGCCAGCAGCTTGGGAGAAGAGGGCATTCAGTACTTC. The chain has TRBV7-9 and TRBJ2-4; possible D gene TRBD2, 5 bases. The germline V gene has CDR1 SEHNR and CDR2 FQNEAQ (reference sequence). This CDR3 has 13 residues. V was cut by 3 bases and J by 9 bases, with 12 bases left in between.

The genes are TRBV2 and TRBJ2-5; 10 bases match TRBD1. There are 15 residues in the CDR3. The germline V gene encodes CDR1 SNHLY and CDR2 FYNNEI. V dropped 4 bases and J dropped 5; count of bases not matched to a gene: 7. This chain's CDR3 is CASSASTGGPETQYF. CDR3 DNA sequence: TGTGCCAGCAGTGCCTCGACAGGGGGCCCTGAGACCCAGTACTTC.

This chain connects TRBV12-3 or TRBV12-4 to TRBJ1-2; D unresolved. V was cut by 3 bases and J by 9 bases, with 14 bases left in between. The CDR3 has 13 residues. The CDR3 nucleotides read TGTGCCAGCAGTTTGGAAGGTGTCAAAAGCTACACCTTC. The encoded protein is CASSLEGVKSYTF.